This T cell receptor beta chain was recorded in a study of identifying expanded T cells in peripheral blood. The CDR3 sequence is 13 residues long. The V end lost 2 bases, the J end lost 5 bases, and 9 bases lay between the germline ends. Germline-derived CDR1 and CDR2 are MNHNS and SASEGT. TCRdb's copy holds only in-frame clones and misses some; the assay was immunoSEQ multiplex PCR. The sample lists some 99,000 clones; around 89% were seen once. Study results and caveats: Two-week clone count variance significantly increased as total template count grew.

A word on this clone: Its matching antigen is unknown.

The J gene is TRBJ2-5, the V gene TRBV6-1; no firm D call. Sample: blood. This sequence originates from a person aged 18 to 69 in good health. The CDR3 here is CASSENSRETQYF. DNA for the CDR3: TGTGCCAGCAGTGAAAACAGTCGGGAGACCCAGTACTTC.